This TCR beta chain was found in a study of graft-versus-host responses after intestinal transplantation. Notes on the study in general: Allografts of patients with graft-donor T cell macrochimerism showed high graft-versus-host to host-versus-graft clone ratios.

On this clone itself: No antigen is known for it.

Germline values: CDR1 MDHEN, CDR2 SYDVKM. This CDR3 is built from 22 residues. The ends were cut back, 6 bases at V and 0 bases at J, with 34 bases in the middle. The repertoire was sequenced with immunoSEQ multiplex PCR; TCRdb's copy has only in-frame clones and lacks some. The profile covers some 10,000 clones, with nearly 95% appearing a single time and around 16% taken by the ten largest. V is TRBV28 and J is TRBJ2-3, with D perhaps TRBD2 (11 bases). This specimen was bone marrow, taken approximately 530 days after intestinal transplantation. The receptor was isolated from a human patient who received an intestinal transplant, so some T cells may come from the graft donor. CDR3 nucleotides: TGTGCCAGCAGCCTCCGGGACAGGGGTGTTAGCGGGAGGGTAAGAAGCACAGATACGCAGTATTTT. It codes for CASSLRDRGVSGRVRSTDTQYF.